What follows are 13 T cell receptor beta chains derived from one specimen sequenced in a study of T cell responses to AZD1222 COVID-19 vaccine. Measured with immunoSEQ multiplex PCR; TCRdb has only the in-frame clones, and not every one. The sample has some 130,000 clones; about 90% are singletons. The sequences come from peripheral blood, collected on day 0 of MenACWY control vaccination. The receptor source for this set is an adult in good health.

The chain recombines TRBV9 with TRBJ1-6; D ambiguous. CDR1 and CDR2 from the germline V gene are SGDLS and YYNGEE. The CDR3 length is 14 residues. The V end lost 0 bases, the J end lost 8 bases, and 9 bases lay between the germline ends. In DNA, the CDR3 is TGTGCCAGCAGCGTAGACACGACCGATTCACCCCTCCACTTT. As protein: CASSVDTTDSPLHF.

This sequence joins TRBV11-2 and TRBJ2-1; TRBD2 agrees at 10 bases. J gave up 7 bases and V 0 bases, and 6 bases lay outside the gene matches. CDR1 and CDR2 from the germline V gene are SGHAT and FQNNGV. This CDR3 spans 16 amino acids. For the CDR3, the DNA is TGTGCCAGCAGCTTAGATCTAGCGGGAGTTCGGAATGAGCAGTTCTTC. Its translation is CASSLDLAGVRNEQFF.

The V and J genes are TRBV5-1 and TRBJ1-4; tentative D call: TRBD1 (6 bases). In germline, CDR1 is SGHRS, CDR2 YFSETQ. V was cut by 7 bases and J by 6 bases, with 13 bases left in between. The CDR3 is 13 amino acids. This CDR3 is CASRQAGDEKLFF. As DNA, the CDR3 is TGCGCCAGCCGCCAAGCAGGGGATGAAAAACTGTTTTTT.

CDR3 protein: CASSTPGPRDVYEQYF. The CDR3 DNA follows: TGTGCCAGCAGCACCCCGGGGCCTCGGGACGTCTACGAGCAGTACTTC. V usage is TRBV5-6 and J usage is TRBJ2-7; the D call may be TRBD1 or TRBD2 (5 bases each). The V gene lost 4 bases and the J gene lost 3 bases, with 20 bases spanning the gap. Germline assignment: CDR1 SGHDT and CDR2 YYEEEE. The CDR3 has 16 residues. The entire variable domain, with the rest obtained from reference TRBV5-6 and TRBJ2-7, is as follows: DAGVTQSPTHLIKTRGQQVTLRCSPKSGHDTVSWYQQALGQGPQFIFQYYEEEERQRGNFPDRFSGHQFPNYSSELNVNALLLGDSALYLCASSTPGPRDVYEQYFGPGTRLTVT.

About this clone itself: Compared with germline, one end of the junction differs, possibly owing to a read error. The gene calls are TRBV30 and TRBJ1-1, with 9 bases aligning to TRBD1. The germline CDR1 and CDR2 sequences are GTSNPN and SVGIG (reference sequence). This CDR3 has 11 residues. Here the CDR3 DNA reads TGTGCCTGGAGTGCCCCGGGACAGGGAATCTTT. Translating gives CAWSAPGQGIF. Based on the CDR3 plus reference TRBV30 and TRBJ1-1, the full variable domain is SQTIHQWPATLVQPVGSPLSLECTVEGTSNPNLYWYRQAAGRGLQLLFYSVGIGQISSEVPQNLSASRPQDRQFILSSKKLLLSDSGFYLCAWSAPGQGIFGQGTRLTVV.

This chain connects TRBV2 to TRBJ1-4, with TRBD1 identical over 9 bases. The CDR3 has 15 residues. J lost 7 bases, V lost 6 bases, and 9 bases had no gene match. The germline CDR1 and CDR2 sequences are SNHLY and FYNNEI. CDR3 sequence reads: CASRNDRGESEKLFF. The CDR3 bases are TGTGCCAGCAGGAACGACAGGGGGGAAAGTGAAAAACTGTTTTTT.

This clone was seen only once. This CDR3 is CASSVGRSNTEAFF. CDR3 DNA: TGTGCCAGCAGCGTAGGCCGGTCGAACACTGAAGCTTTCTTT. The chain couples TRBV9 to TRBJ1-1; D is unresolved. Trimming took off 0 bases at V and 1 base at J, with 7 bases between the two ends. CDR1 and CDR2 from the germline V gene are SGDLS and YYNGEE. The CDR3 sequence is 14 residues long.

The rearrangement uses TRBV7-6 and TRBJ2-5; 8 nucleotides match TRBD2. The CDR3 spans 15 residues. Germline values: CDR1 SGHVS, CDR2 FNYEAQ. V trimming: 1 base; J trimming: 7 bases; junction bases outside the gene matches: 8. The CDR3 protein is CASSLVSSGRGTQYF. CDR3 nucleotide sequence: TGTGCCAGCAGCTTAGTGTCCAGCGGGAGAGGGACCCAGTACTTC.

This chain links TRBV9 with TRBJ2-2; the D call may be TRBD1 or TRBD2 (5 bases each). The ends were cut back, 5 bases at V and 1 base at J, with 9 bases in the middle. CDR3 length: 14 residues. Germline V gives CDR1 SGDLS, CDR2 YYNGEE. CDR3 amino acids: CASRGTGNTGELFF. The CDR3, as DNA: TGTGCCAGCAGGGGGACGGGGAACACCGGGGAGCTGTTTTTT.

This clone showed up just once. A junction boundary mismatches the germline segment, possibly from a read error. V and J are TRBV24-1 and TRBJ2-2; the D call may be TRBD1 or TRBD2 (5 bases each). This CDR3 is 13 amino acids long. Germline CDR1 KGHDR, CDR2 SFDVKD. CDR3 sequence: CATSDPSIGGLFF. The CDR3 coding sequence is TGTGCCACCAGTGATCCTTCAATTGGGGGGCTGTTTTTT.

The rearrangement links TRBV28 to TRBJ1-5; D may be TRBD1 (5 bases). CDR3 length equals 12 residues. Germline CDR1 is MDHEN and CDR2 is SYDVKM. V gave up 5 bases and J gave up 11 bases, with 13 bases separating them. For the CDR3, the DNA is TGTGCCAGCAGTCTCCTTGCGGGGGCCCAGCATTTT. It yields the protein CASSLLAGAQHF. Looking up the rest from reference TRBV28 and TRBJ1-5 gives the full variable domain: DVKVTQSSRYLVKRTGEKVFLECVQDMDHENMFWYRQDPGLGLRLIYFSYDVKMKEKGDIPEGYSVSREKKERFSLILESASTNQTSMYLCASSLLAGAQHFGDGTRLSIL.

V and J are TRBV11-2 and TRBJ2-3; TRBD2 matches 10 bases. There are 16 residues in the CDR3. The germline gives CDR1 SGHAT, CDR2 FQNNGV. Unmatched junction bases numbered 10, after V lost 4 bases and J lost 6 bases. The CDR3 nucleotides are TGTGCCAGCAGCTCATTCCTAGCGGGAGCGGGGGATACGCAGTATTTT. The encoded protein is CASSSFLAGAGDTQYF.

The chain is built from TRBV28 and TRBJ1-6, with TRBD1 matching over 9 bases. With 10 bases clipped from V and 10 bases from J, the junction kept 11 bases outside the gene matches. The germline V gene has CDR1 MDHEN and CDR2 SYDVKM. The CDR3 loop spans 14 amino acids. CDR3: CATIGGQGGSPLHF. CDR3 in DNA: TGTGCCACCATTGGGGGACAGGGAGGGTCACCCCTCCACTTT.